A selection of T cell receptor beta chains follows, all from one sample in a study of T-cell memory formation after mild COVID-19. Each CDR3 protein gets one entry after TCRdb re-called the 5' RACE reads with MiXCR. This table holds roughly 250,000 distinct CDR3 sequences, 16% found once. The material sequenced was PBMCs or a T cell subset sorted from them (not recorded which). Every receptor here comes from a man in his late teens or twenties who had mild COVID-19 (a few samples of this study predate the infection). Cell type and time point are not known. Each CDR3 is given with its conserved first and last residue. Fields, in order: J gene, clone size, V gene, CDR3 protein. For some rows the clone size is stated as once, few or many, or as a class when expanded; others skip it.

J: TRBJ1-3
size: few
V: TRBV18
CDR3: CASSPQAPPGNTIYF

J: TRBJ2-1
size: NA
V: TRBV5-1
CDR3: CASSLEPSGGEDEQFF

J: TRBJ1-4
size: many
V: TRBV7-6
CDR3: CASSLAGQINEKLFF

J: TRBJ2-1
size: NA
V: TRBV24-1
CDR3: CATSVRGREAYNEQFF

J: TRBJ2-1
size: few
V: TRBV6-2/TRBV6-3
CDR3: CASGHAVAYNEQFF

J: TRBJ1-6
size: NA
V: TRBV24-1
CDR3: CATPARPSEDFWNSPLHF

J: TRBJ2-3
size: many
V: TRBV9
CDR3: CASSVASVSADTQYF

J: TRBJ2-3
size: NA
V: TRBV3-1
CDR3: CASSQTLRGTDTQYF

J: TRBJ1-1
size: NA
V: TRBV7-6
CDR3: CASSQGQQAFF

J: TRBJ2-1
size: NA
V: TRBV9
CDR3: CASSVAGDLSGMSYNEQFF

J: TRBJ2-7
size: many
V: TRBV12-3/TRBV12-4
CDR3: CASSWGGTYEQYF

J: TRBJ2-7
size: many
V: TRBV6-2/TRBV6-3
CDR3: CASSYSTGGYEQYF

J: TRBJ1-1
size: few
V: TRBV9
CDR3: CASSVVSVGAFF

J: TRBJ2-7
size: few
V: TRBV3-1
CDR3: CASSQSTEAVGQYF

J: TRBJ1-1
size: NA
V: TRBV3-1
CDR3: CASSVRQMNTEAFF

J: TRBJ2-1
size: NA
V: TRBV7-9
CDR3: CASSTARAGSWQFF

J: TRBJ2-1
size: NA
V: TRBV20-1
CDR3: CSARELAVYNEQFF

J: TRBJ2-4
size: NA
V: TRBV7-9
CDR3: CASSGAKNIQYF

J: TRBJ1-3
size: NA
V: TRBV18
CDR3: CASSPTAEGNTIYF

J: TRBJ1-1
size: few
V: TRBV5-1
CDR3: CASRGGGGMNTEAFF

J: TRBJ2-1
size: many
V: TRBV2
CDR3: CASRLWGEDNEQFF

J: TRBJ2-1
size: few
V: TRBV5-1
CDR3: CASSGLADTYNEQFF

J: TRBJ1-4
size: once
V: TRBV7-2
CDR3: CASTIEREKLFF

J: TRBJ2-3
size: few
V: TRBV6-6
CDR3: CASSYSSSTDTQYF

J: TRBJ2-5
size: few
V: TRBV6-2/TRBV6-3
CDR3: CASSRGTGRETQYF

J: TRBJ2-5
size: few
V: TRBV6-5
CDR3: CASSRTPGTSGETQYF

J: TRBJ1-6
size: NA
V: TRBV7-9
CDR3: CATTFLNSPLHF

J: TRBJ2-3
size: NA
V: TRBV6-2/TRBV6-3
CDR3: CATRSVGLHTDTQYF

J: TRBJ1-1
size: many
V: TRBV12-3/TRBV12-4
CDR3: CASRWRFEAFF

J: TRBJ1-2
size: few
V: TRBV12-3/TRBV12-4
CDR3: CASGRGNGYTF

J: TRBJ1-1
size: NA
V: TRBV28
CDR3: CASCRGTWAFF

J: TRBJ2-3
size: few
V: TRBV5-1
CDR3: CASSFRQVPDTQYF

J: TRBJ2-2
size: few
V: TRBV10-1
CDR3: CASSERTGGGTGELFF

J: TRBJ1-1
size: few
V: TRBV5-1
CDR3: CASRVDTEAFF

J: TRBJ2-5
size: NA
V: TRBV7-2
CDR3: CASSTRWGSQETQYF

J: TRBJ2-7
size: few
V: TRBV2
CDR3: CASSEGLYEQYF

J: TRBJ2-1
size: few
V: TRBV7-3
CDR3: CASRDRPGSYNEQFF

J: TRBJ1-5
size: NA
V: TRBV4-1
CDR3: CASSRSTGGLANQPKHF

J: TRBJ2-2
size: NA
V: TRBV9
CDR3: CASSVGGAAIGELFF

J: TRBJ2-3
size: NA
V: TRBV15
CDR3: CATSRTPPGAITDTQYF

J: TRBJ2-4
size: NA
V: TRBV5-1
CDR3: CASRQDRGGLSNIQYF

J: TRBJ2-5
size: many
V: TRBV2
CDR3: CASSRTDVEETQYF

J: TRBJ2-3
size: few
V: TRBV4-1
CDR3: CASSHLGGTSQDTQYF

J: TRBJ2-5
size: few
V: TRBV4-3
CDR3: CASSQGPGETQYF

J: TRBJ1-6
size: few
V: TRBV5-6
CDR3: CASSLTGRNSPLHF

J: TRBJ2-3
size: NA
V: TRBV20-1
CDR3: CSSNFGGAYASTQYF

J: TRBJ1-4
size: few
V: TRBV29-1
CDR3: CSVGTASGDNEKLFF

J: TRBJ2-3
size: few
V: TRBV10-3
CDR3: CAISAGQGSTNTDTQYF

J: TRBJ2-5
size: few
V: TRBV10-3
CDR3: CAISERGVQETQYF

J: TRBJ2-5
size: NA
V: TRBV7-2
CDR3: CASSLPLAGVETQYF

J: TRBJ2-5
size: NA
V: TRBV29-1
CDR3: CSTTSGVPRETQYF

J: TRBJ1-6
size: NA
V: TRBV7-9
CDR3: CASSVGGGGNSPLHF

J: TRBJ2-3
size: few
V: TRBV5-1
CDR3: CASSLALPEDTQYF

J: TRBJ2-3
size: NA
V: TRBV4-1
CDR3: CASSQGGPHSTDTQYF